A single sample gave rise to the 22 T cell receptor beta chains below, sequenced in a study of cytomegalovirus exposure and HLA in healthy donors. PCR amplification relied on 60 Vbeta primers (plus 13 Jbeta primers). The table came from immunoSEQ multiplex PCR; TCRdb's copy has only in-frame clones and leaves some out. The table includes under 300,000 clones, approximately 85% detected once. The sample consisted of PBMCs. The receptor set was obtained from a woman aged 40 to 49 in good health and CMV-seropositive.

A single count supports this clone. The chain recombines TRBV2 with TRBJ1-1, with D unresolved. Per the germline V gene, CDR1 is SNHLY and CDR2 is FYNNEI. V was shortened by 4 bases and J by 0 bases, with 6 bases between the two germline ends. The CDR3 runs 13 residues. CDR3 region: CASSGGMNTEAFF. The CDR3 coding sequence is TGTGCCAGCAGTGGAGGCATGAACACTGAAGCTTTCTTT. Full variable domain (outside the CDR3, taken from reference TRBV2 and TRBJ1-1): EPEVTQTPSHQVTQMGQEVILRCVPISNHLYFYWYRQILGQKVEFLVSFYNNEISEKSEIFDDQFSVERPDGSNFTLKIRSTKLEDSAMYFCASSGGMNTEAFFGQGTRLTVV.

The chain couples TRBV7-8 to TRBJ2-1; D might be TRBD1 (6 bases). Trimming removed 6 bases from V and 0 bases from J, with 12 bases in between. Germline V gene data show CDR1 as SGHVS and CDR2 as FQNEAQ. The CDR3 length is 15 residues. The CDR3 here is CASRNDRPSYNEQFF. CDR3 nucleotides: TGTGCCAGCAGAAATGACAGGCCCTCCTACAATGAGCAGTTCTTC.

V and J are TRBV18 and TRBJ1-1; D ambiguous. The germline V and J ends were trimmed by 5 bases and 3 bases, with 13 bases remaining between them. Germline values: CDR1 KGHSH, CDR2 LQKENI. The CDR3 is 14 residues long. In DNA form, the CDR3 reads TGTGCCAGCTCAAAACTTCCCGGAGACACTGAAGCTTTCTTT. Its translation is CASSKLPGDTEAFF.

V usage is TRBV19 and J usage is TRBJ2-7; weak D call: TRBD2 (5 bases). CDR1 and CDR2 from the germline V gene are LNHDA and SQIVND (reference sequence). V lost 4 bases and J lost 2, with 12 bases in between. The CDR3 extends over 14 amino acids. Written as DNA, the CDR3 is TGTGCCAGTAGTAAGTTTGAGGGCACCTACGAGCAGTACTTC. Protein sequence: CASSKFEGTYEQYF.

The CDR3, as DNA: TGTGCCAGCAGTGGTGTGGCAGGAATGACCGGGGCCAACGTCCTGACTTTC. This translates into CASSGVAGMTGANVLTF. V usage is TRBV6-1 and J usage is TRBJ2-6; D is uncertain. CDR3 length: 17 residues. Trimming shortened V by 4 bases and J by 4 bases, and 17 bases separated the two germline ends. CDR1 is MNHNS and CDR2 is SASEGT in the germline V gene.

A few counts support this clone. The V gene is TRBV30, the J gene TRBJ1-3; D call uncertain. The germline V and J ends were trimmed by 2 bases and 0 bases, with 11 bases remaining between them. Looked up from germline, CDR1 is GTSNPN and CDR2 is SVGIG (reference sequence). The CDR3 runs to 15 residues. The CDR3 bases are TGTGCCTGGAGTTCACAGCTAAACTCTGGAAACACCATATATTTT. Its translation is CAWSSQLNSGNTIYF. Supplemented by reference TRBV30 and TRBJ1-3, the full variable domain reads SQTIHQWPATLVQPVGSPLSLECTVEGTSNPNLYWYRQAAGRGLQLLFYSVGIGQISSEVPQNLSASRPQDRQFILSSKKLLLSDSGFYLCAWSSQLNSGNTIYFGEGSWLTVV.

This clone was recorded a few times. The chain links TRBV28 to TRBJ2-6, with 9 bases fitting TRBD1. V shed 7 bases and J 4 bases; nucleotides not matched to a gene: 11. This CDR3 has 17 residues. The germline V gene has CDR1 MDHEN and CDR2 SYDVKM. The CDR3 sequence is CASKSQQGASGANVLTF. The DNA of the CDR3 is TGTGCCAGCAAATCCCAACAGGGGGCATCGGGGGCCAACGTCCTGACTTTC.

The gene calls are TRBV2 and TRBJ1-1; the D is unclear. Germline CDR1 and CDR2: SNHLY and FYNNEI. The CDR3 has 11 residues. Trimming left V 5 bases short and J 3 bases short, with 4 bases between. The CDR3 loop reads CASSPYTEAFF. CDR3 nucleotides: TGTGCCAGCAGTCCATACACTGAAGCTTTCTTT.

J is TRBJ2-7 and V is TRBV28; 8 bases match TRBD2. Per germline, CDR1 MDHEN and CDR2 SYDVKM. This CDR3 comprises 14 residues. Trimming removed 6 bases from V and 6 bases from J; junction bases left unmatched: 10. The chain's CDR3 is CASSERGRPGEQYF. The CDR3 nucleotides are TGTGCCAGCAGCGAGCGGGGGAGGCCTGGCGAGCAGTACTTC.

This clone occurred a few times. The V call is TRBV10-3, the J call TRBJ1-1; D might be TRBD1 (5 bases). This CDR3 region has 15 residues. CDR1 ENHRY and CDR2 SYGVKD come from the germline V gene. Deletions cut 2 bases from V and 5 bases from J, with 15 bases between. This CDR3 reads CAISEQNRRQTEAFF. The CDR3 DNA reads TGTGCCATCAGTGAGCAAAACAGGAGACAGACTGAAGCTTTCTTT.

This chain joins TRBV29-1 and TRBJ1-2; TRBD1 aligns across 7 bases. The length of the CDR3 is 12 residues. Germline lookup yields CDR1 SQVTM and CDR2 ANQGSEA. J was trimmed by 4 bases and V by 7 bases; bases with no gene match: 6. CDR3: CSAIQGTYGYTF. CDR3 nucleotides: TGCAGCGCGATACAGGGGACCTATGGCTACACCTTC.

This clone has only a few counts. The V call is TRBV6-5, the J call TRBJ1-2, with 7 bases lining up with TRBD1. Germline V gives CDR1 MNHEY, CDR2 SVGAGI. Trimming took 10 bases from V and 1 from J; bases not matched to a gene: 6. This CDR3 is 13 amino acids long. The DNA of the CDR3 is TGTGCCAACTCTCCAGGGGGTAACTATGGCTACACCTTC. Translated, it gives CANSPGGNYGYTF.

The CDR3 spells CSVADGDQPQHF. CDR3 sequence (DNA): TGCAGCGTAGCAGACGGAGATCAGCCCCAGCATTTT. The chain combines TRBV29-1 with TRBJ1-5, with D uncertain. Germline V gene data show CDR1 as SQVTM and CDR2 as ANQGSEA. Trimming took off 6 bases at V and 5 bases at J, with 11 bases between the two ends. The CDR3 loop spans 12 amino acids.

DNA for the CDR3: TGTGCCAGTAGGGACAGGGCCGGGGCCAACGTCCTGACTTTC. Its translation is CASRDRAGANVLTF. The chain joins TRBV2 to TRBJ2-6; 9 bases fit TRBD1. This CDR3 region has 14 residues. Germline V lookup: CDR1 SNHLY, CDR2 FYNNEI. With V trimmed by 9 bases and J by 4 bases, 4 bases remained unmatched.

For the CDR3, the DNA is TGTGCCAGCAGCTTGGGACAGATAGCCAAAAACATTCAGTACTTC. The encoded protein is CASSLGQIAKNIQYF. V and J are TRBV5-6 and TRBJ2-4; D may be TRBD1 (5 bases). The CDR3 consists of 15 residues. Trimming pared 0 bases from V and 0 bases from J, leaving 7 bases between. Germline CDR1 is SGHDT and CDR2 is YYEEEE. Full variable domain (rest looked up from reference TRBV5-6 and TRBJ2-4): DAGVTQSPTHLIKTRGQQVTLRCSPKSGHDTVSWYQQALGQGPQFIFQYYEEEERQRGNFPDRFSGHQFPNYSSELNVNALLLGDSALYLCASSLGQIAKNIQYFGAGTRLSVL.

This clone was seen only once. The CDR3 DNA sequence: TGTGCCAGTCGTACGGGGAATAGCACAGATACGCAGTATTTT. This gives the protein CASRTGNSTDTQYF. V and J are TRBV7-9 and TRBJ2-3; a weak D match, TRBD2 (5 bases). The ends were cut back, 9 bases at V and 0 bases at J, with 13 bases in the middle. The CDR3 runs to 14 residues. Per the germline V gene, CDR1 is SEHNR and CDR2 is FQNEAQ (reference sequence).

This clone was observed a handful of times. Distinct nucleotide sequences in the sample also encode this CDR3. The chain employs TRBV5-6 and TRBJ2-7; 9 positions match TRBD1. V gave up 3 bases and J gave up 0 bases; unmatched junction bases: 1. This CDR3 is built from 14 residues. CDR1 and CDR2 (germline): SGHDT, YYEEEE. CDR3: CASSSQGASYEQYF. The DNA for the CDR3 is TGTGCCAGCAGCTCACAGGGGGCCTCCTACGAGCAGTACTTC.

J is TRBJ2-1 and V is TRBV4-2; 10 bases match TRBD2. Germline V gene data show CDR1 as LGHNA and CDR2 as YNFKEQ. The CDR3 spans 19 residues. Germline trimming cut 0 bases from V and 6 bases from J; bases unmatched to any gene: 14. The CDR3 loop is CASSQDFLAGAAFRNEQFF. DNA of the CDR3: TGTGCCAGCAGCCAAGATTTCCTAGCGGGAGCCGCTTTTCGCAATGAGCAGTTCTTC.

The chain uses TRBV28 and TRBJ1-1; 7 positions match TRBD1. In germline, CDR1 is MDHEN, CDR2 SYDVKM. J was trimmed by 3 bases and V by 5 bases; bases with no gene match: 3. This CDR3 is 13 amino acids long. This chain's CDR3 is CASSPGGYTEAFF. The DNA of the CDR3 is TGTGCCAGCAGTCCAGGGGGATACACTGAAGCTTTCTTT. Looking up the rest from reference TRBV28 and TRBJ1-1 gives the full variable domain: DVKVTQSSRYLVKRTGEKVFLECVQDMDHENMFWYRQDPGLGLRLIYFSYDVKMKEKGDIPEGYSVSREKKERFSLILESASTNQTSMYLCASSPGGYTEAFFGQGTRLTVV.

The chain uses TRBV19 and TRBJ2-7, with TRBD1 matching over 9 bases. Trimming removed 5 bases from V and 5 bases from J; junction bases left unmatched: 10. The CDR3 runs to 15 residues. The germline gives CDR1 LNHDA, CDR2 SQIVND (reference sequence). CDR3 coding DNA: TGTGCCAGTAGTCCGCACACAGGGGGCCTCAACGAGCAGTACTTC. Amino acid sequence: CASSPHTGGLNEQYF.

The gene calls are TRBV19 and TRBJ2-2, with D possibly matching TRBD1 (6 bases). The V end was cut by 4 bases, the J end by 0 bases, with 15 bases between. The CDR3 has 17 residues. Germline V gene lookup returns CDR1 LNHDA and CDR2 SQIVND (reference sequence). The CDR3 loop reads CASSTNGQTANTGELFF. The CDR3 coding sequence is TGTGCCAGTAGTACCAACGGACAGACCGCGAACACCGGGGAGCTGTTTTTT.

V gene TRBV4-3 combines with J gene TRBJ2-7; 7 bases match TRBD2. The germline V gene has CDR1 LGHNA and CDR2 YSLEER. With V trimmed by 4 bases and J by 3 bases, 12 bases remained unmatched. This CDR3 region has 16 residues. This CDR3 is CASSPDQGGLFYEQYF. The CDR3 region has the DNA TGCGCCAGCAGCCCCGACCAGGGAGGGCTGTTCTACGAGCAGTACTTC.